The next 25 T cell receptor beta chains were all read from a single sample in a study of cytomegalovirus exposure and HLA in healthy donors. Researchers ran the PCR with 60 Vbeta and 13 Jbeta primers. The table came from immunoSEQ multiplex PCR; TCRdb's copy has only in-frame clones and leaves some out. In the table there are some 130,000 clones, 77% of which are singletons. Sequencing was performed on PBMCs. All receptors come from a male donor in good health and CMV-seropositive.

The chain links TRBV30 to TRBJ1-4, with D hard to call. V lost 2 bases and J lost 0, with 13 bases in between. Germline CDR1 is GTSNPN and CDR2 is SVGIG (reference sequence). The CDR3 contains 16 residues. CDR3 sequence: CAWSNDKSTTNEKLFF. CDR3 DNA: TGTGCCTGGAGTAATGACAAATCCACAACTAATGAAAAACTGTTTTTT.

V and J are TRBV6-4 and TRBJ2-6; 8 bases agree with TRBD1. The germline V gene has CDR1 MRHNA and CDR2 SNTAGT. V was clipped by 7 bases and J by 0 bases; unmatched bases: 5. The CDR3 has 16 residues. In DNA, the CDR3 is TGTGCCAGCACCAAAGGGACAGGCTCTGGGGCCAACGTCCTGACTTTC. Translated, it gives CASTKGTGSGANVLTF.

This chain connects TRBV9 to TRBJ2-7, with D tentatively TRBD2 (5 bases). Germline V gene sequence: CDR1 SGDLS, CDR2 YYNGEE. The CDR3 runs to 14 residues. The V and J ends lost 0 bases and 2 bases respectively, with 9 bases between them. CDR3 protein: CASSVGTEPYEQYF. Written as DNA, the CDR3 is TGTGCCAGCAGCGTAGGGACTGAACCCTACGAGCAGTACTTC. The full variable domain, rest sourced from reference TRBV9 and TRBJ2-7, is DSGVTQTPKHLITATGQRVTLRCSPRSGDLSVYWYQQSLDQGLQFLIQYYNGEERAKGNILERFSAQQFPDLHSELNLSSLELGDSALYFCASSVGTEPYEQYFGPGTRLTVT.

This rearrangement joins TRBV5-1 to TRBJ1-3, with D maybe TRBD1 (5 bases). V gave up 7 bases and J gave up 2 bases, with 13 bases separating them. Germline V lookup: CDR1 SGHRS, CDR2 YFSETQ. The CDR3 is 14 residues long. The CDR3 is CASAIGGAGNTIYF. In DNA form, the CDR3 reads TGCGCCAGCGCCATCGGGGGAGCTGGAAACACCATATATTTT. Looking up the rest from reference TRBV5-1 and TRBJ1-3 gives the full variable domain: KAGVTQTPRYLIKTRGQQVTLSCSPISGHRSVSWYQQTPGQGLQFLFEYFSETQRNKGNFPGRFSGRQFSNSRSEMNVSTLELGDSALYLCASAIGGAGNTIYFGEGSWLTVV.

The CDR3 region is CASSLGGWGNQPQHF. CDR3 DNA sequence: TGTGCCAGCAGCTTGGGAGGCTGGGGCAATCAGCCCCAGCATTTT. V usage is TRBV5-6 and J usage is TRBJ1-5; D unclear. V was trimmed by 0 bases and J by 2 bases, leaving 9 bases between them. This CDR3 region has 15 residues. Germline CDR1 and CDR2: SGHDT and YYEEEE.

The chain recombines TRBV19 with TRBJ2-7, with TRBD1 matching over 9 bases. The V segment lost 5 bases and the J segment 4 bases; nucleotides outside the gene matches: 12. Germline V gene lookup returns CDR1 LNHDA and CDR2 SQIVND (reference sequence). The CDR3 consists of 16 residues. For the CDR3, the DNA is TGTGCCAGTAGTCCGGAGACAGGGGGTGTAAGGTACGAGCAGTACTTC. It codes for CASSPETGGVRYEQYF.

CDR3: CASSIAGDEQYF. DNA of the CDR3: TGTGCCAGTAGTATTGCGGGGGACGAGCAGTACTTC. This chain uses TRBV19 with TRBJ2-7, with 7 bases matching TRBD2. V shed 3 bases and J 5 bases; nucleotides not matched to a gene: 1. The CDR3 is made up of 12 amino acids. Germline CDR1 and CDR2: LNHDA and SQIVND (reference sequence).

This sequence joins TRBV5-1 and TRBJ2-5; TRBD1 matches at 7 bases. The germline CDR1 and CDR2 sequences are SGHRS and YFSETQ. The trim removed 0 bases at V and 2 bases at J, leaving 1 base unmatched. CDR3 length: 14 amino acids. The DNA of the CDR3 is TGCGCCAGCAGCTTGGCGGGACAGCAAGAGACCCAGTACTTC. Protein product: CASSLAGQQETQYF. Combining the CDR3 with reference TRBV5-1 and TRBJ2-5 gives the whole variable domain KAGVTQTPRYLIKTRGQQVTLSCSPISGHRSVSWYQQTPGQGLQFLFEYFSETQRNKGNFPGRFSGRQFSNSRSEMNVSTLELGDSALYLCASSLAGQQETQYFGPGTRLLVL.

This clone was seen only once. V usage is TRBV28 and J usage is TRBJ2-6, with D perhaps TRBD1 (5 bases). CDR1 is MDHEN, CDR2 SYDVKM, per germline. V was shortened by 6 bases and J by 4 bases, with 13 bases between the two germline ends. The CDR3 length is 15 residues. The CDR3 DNA follows: TGTGCCAGCAGCGGACCAGGGTCCGGGGCCAACGTCCTGACTTTC. Translation gives CASSGPGSGANVLTF.

This clone occurred once. The chain recombines TRBV6-1 with TRBJ1-1; D is undetermined. Germline V gives CDR1 MNHNS, CDR2 SASEGT. This CDR3 is 13 amino acids long. The V end was cut by 10 bases, the J end by 7 bases, with 19 bases between. In DNA, the CDR3 is TGTGCCACCCTAGGGTTTGAGGGTGGTGAAGCTTTCTTT. This encodes CATLGFEGGEAFF.

The V and J genes are TRBV27 and TRBJ1-2, with 10 bases identical to TRBD1. Unmatched junction bases numbered 8, after V lost 6 bases and J lost 7 bases. In germline, CDR1 is MNHEY, CDR2 SMNVEV (reference sequence). The CDR3 is made up of 14 amino acids. Here the CDR3 reads CASRTGQGSRGYTF. CDR3 DNA: TGTGCCAGCAGGACGGGACAGGGGTCTCGTGGCTACACCTTC.

The V call is TRBV28, the J call TRBJ2-7, with unresolved D. The ends were cut back, 3 bases at V and 2 bases at J, with 11 bases in the middle. CDR1 MDHEN and CDR2 SYDVKM come from the germline V gene. CDR3 length: 14 residues. CDR3 nucleotides: TGTGCCAGCAGTTTGAGGAGCTTTACCTACGAGCAGTACTTC. Translating gives CASSLRSFTYEQYF.

The chain links TRBV5-5 to TRBJ2-2; a possible D gene is TRBD1 (5 bases). V was clipped by 2 bases and J by 2 bases, with 10 bases between them. The CDR3 has 15 amino acids. Germline V CDR1 and CDR2: SGHKS, YYEKEE (reference sequence). CDR3 loop: CASSLGHRNTGELFF. The CDR3 nucleotides are TGTGCCAGCAGCTTAGGACACCGCAACACCGGGGAGCTGTTTTTT.

CDR3: CASSLQGPEKLFF. The DNA for the CDR3 is TGTGCCAGCAGTTTGCAGGGCCCTGAAAAACTGTTTTTT. The chain couples TRBV27 to TRBJ1-4; perhaps TRBD1 as D (5 bases). With 3 bases removed from V and 7 bases from J, the gap between germline ends came to 9 bases. The CDR3 extends over 13 amino acids. The germline V gene has CDR1 MNHEY and CDR2 SMNVEV (reference sequence).

The rearrangement links TRBV6-1 to TRBJ2-3, with 7 bases that match TRBD2. Trimming took 4 bases from V and 0 from J; bases not matched to a gene: 7. Per germline, CDR1 MNHNS and CDR2 SASEGT. The CDR3 spans 16 residues. The CDR3 sequence: CASSAYRDYSTDTQYF. The CDR3 DNA sequence: TGTGCCAGCAGTGCATACCGGGACTACAGCACAGATACGCAGTATTTT.

V and J are TRBV30 and TRBJ1-1; the match to TRBD1 covers 8 bases. The junction had 14 bases not matched to a gene; V was cut back by 3 bases and J by 2 bases. Looked up from germline, CDR1 is GTSNPN and CDR2 is SVGIG (reference sequence). CDR3 length: 17 amino acids. This CDR3 is CAWSEWTGLGGNTEAFF. The CDR3 DNA follows: TGTGCCTGGAGCGAATGGACAGGGCTGGGGGGAAACACTGAAGCTTTCTTT.

The rearrangement links TRBV2 to TRBJ1-6; D perhaps matches TRBD1 (6 bases). CDR1 is SNHLY and CDR2 is FYNNEI in the germline V gene. V was shortened by 6 bases and J by 0 bases, with 18 bases between the two germline ends. This CDR3 is built from 18 residues. In DNA, the CDR3 is TGTGCCAGCAGGGCCACGGACAGTTTGAGCTCCTATAATTCACCCCTCCACTTT. This sequence encodes CASRATDSLSSYNSPLHF.

V usage is TRBV6-4 and J usage is TRBJ2-1; TRBD1 is a possible D gene (5 bases). Germline V gene lookup returns CDR1 MRHNA and CDR2 SNTAGT. V was cut by 10 bases and J by 3 bases, with 16 bases left in between. This CDR3 is built from 14 residues. The CDR3 DNA follows: TGTGCCACCGGGTTACAGGTGCTCTACAATGAGCAGTTCTTC. Residues: CATGLQVLYNEQFF.

This clone was observed a single time. This chain joins TRBV13 and TRBJ1-1, with TRBD1 matching 7 bases. The CDR3 is 12 amino acids. V gave up 4 bases and J gave up 10 bases; unmatched junction bases: 6. The germline V gene encodes CDR1 PRHDT and CDR2 FYEKMQ (reference sequence). CDR3 in DNA: TGTGCCAGCAGCTCCCCAGGGGGAACAGCTTTCTTT. Residues: CASSSPGGTAFF. The whole variable domain, filled in from reference TRBV13 and TRBJ1-1, reads AAGVIQSPRHLIKEKRETATLKCYPIPRHDTVYWYQQGPGQDPQFLISFYEKMQSDKGSIPDRFSAQQFSDYHSELNMSSLELGDSALYFCASSSPGGTAFFGQGTRLTVV.

The chain carries TRBV5-1 and TRBJ2-2; perhaps TRBD1 as D (7 bases). The CDR3 extends over 15 amino acids. Trimming took 3 bases from V and 5 from J, leaving 14 bases between them. Germline values: CDR1 SGHRS, CDR2 YFSETQ. The DNA for the CDR3 is TGCGCCAGCAGCTCCATGACAGGGAGGACCGGGGAGCTGTTTTTT. This translates into CASSSMTGRTGELFF.

The gene calls are TRBV7-9 and TRBJ2-3; tentative D call: TRBD2 (5 bases). Germline V gene lookup returns CDR1 SEHNR and CDR2 FQNEAQ (reference sequence). Trimming shortened V by 0 bases and J by 4 bases, and 8 bases separated the two germline ends. There are 14 residues in the CDR3. The CDR3 spells CASSLAGVPDTQYF. The CDR3 coding sequence is TGTGCCAGCAGCTTAGCGGGAGTGCCAGATACGCAGTATTTT.

The CDR3 nucleotides are TGTGCCAGCAGTTACGGGGACAGAGAGCTCTATGGCTACACCTTC. Translation: CASSYGDRELYGYTF. The V call is TRBV6-5, the J call TRBJ1-2, with 7 bases fitting TRBD1. Germline values: CDR1 MNHEY, CDR2 SVGAGI. Trimming removed 2 bases from V and 4 bases from J; junction bases left unmatched: 7. This CDR3 has 15 amino acids.

This clone was counted only a few times. The chain uses TRBV6-5 and TRBJ2-1; TRBD1 aligns across 9 bases. The V segment lost 4 bases and the J segment 2 bases; nucleotides outside the gene matches: 3. The CDR3 has 15 residues. CDR1 MNHEY and CDR2 SVGAGI come from the germline V gene. The CDR3 spells CASSLGTGPYNEQFF. The CDR3 nucleotides read TGTGCCAGCAGTTTGGGGACAGGGCCCTACAATGAGCAGTTCTTC.

The chain recombines TRBV5-4 with TRBJ1-5; possibly TRBD1 for D (6 bases). CDR1 and CDR2 (germline): SGHNT, YYREEE (reference sequence). The CDR3 loop spans 14 amino acids. Trimming stripped 9 bases from V and 1 base from J, with 14 bases between. For the CDR3, the DNA is TGTGCCATTTCGGAACAGGGAAGCAATCAGCCCCAGCATTTT. This codes for CAISEQGSNQPQHF.

This clone was found once. The rearrangement links TRBV28 to TRBJ2-5; perhaps TRBD2 as D (6 bases). The last part of the DNA fits TRBJ2-7 better; the J call may be wrong. Germline loops: CDR1 MDHEN, CDR2 SYDVKM. The CDR3 runs 15 residues. The CDR3 coding sequence is TGTGCCAGCAGTTTAGGTGGGAGCGGGCCCTACGAGCAGTACTTC. Translated, it gives CASSLGGSGPYEQYF.